These 4 T cell receptor beta chains came from one sample sequenced in a study of T-cell memory formation after mild COVID-19. In TCRdb, the 5' RACE reads were re-called with MiXCR into one record per CDR3 protein. In the table there are under 50,000 distinct CDR3 sequences, 25% to 35% of which are singletons. Sequencing was performed on PBMCs or a T cell subset sorted from them (not recorded which). Source of these receptors: a man younger than 30 who had mild COVID-19 (a few samples of this study predate the infection). Cell type and time point are not known.

This clonotype was seen only a few times. This rearrangement joins TRBV11-2 to TRBJ2-7; tentatively, D is TRBD2 (6 bases). V was clipped by 5 bases and J by 0 bases, with 11 bases between them. The CDR3 consists of 14 residues. In germline, CDR1 is SGHAT, CDR2 FQNNGV. CDR3 sequence: CASSPAGSSYEQYF. In nucleotides, the CDR3 is TGTGCCAGCAGCCCAGCGGGCAGCTCCTACGAGCAGTACTTC.

The V gene is TRBV20-1, the J gene TRBJ2-7; TRBD1 might be the D (5 bases). V shed 5 bases and J shed 3 bases, with 17 bases lying between them. The CDR3 has 14 amino acids. Germline V gene sequence: CDR1 DFQATT, CDR2 SNEGSKA (reference sequence). As DNA, the CDR3 is TGCAGTGCTTACAGGACCGGCGCGTACTACGAGCAGTACTTC. The encoded protein is CSAYRTGAYYEQYF.

A single count supports this clonotype. This chain joins TRBV5-4 and TRBJ2-5, with D unclear. Germline V gives CDR1 SGHNT, CDR2 YYREEE (reference sequence). The CDR3 covers 13 residues. With 5 bases removed from V and 4 bases from J, the gap between germline ends came to 12 bases. Here the CDR3 DNA reads TGTGCCAGCAGAGATTGGCGCCGAGAGACCCAGTACTTC. The encoded protein is CASRDWRRETQYF.

This clonotype occurred a few times. The genes are TRBV2 and TRBJ2-4, with TRBD2 matching over 7 bases. Losses at the gene ends were 6 bases for V and 6 bases for J; bases not matched to a gene: 11. The CDR3 spans 15 residues. In germline, CDR1 is SNHLY, CDR2 FYNNEI. The CDR3 region is CASRRASGPGNIQYF. CDR3 bases: TGTGCCAGCAGGAGAGCTAGCGGCCCAGGAAACATTCAGTACTTC. Looking up the rest from reference TRBV2 and TRBJ2-4 gives the full variable domain: EPEVTQTPSHQVTQMGQEVILRCVPISNHLYFYWYRQILGQKVEFLVSFYNNEISEKSEIFDDQFSVERPDGSNFTLKIRSTKLEDSAMYFCASRRASGPGNIQYFGAGTRLSVL.